A single count supports the clone carrying this T cell receptor beta chain. The study drew participants aged about 18 to 89 years from approximately 25 US areas. Assay: immunoSEQ multiplex PCR; the TCRdb copy retains only in-frame clones and omits some. Among roughly 250,000 clones listed, approximately 84% were seen once. CDR3 size: 15 residues. V gave up 3 bases and J gave up 3 bases; unmatched junction bases: 7. Germline loops: CDR1 SGHVS, CDR2 FQNEAQ. The data were obtained in a study of blood T cell repertoires in COVID-19. Study context: Some COVID-19 samples were acute and others convalescent; all came from the United States, Italy and Spain. T cells, B-cell-depleted T cells, or PBMCs provided the cDNA or gDNA that served as material.

Sequencing was performed on PBMCs or T cells enriched from blood (not recorded which). This sequence was found in a woman aged 40 to 50 with acute COVID-19. The chain uses TRBV7-8 and TRBJ2-7, with 8 bases identical to TRBD1. This chain's CDR3 is CASSLGGQGFYEQYF. CDR3 DNA sequence: TGTGCCAGCAGCTTGGGAGGACAGGGTTTCTACGAGCAGTACTTC.